One sample yielded the 10 T cell receptor beta chains listed below, sequenced in a study of shared clonotypes between healthy human individuals. Only in-frame clones appear in the TCRdb table, and some are missing; sequencing was by immunoSEQ multiplex PCR. Of fewer than 200,000 clones in the sample, 65% to 70% are singletons; the top ten hold about 9.4%. Sequencing input: memory CD4+ T cells sorted from blood. Subset given: CD45RA-negative fraction. The receptors originated from a man aged 30 to 45 in good health.

This clone was counted at least ten times. This chain uses TRBV15 with TRBJ2-3; 11 bases line up with TRBD2. V trimming: 4 bases; J trimming: 8 bases; junction bases outside the gene matches: 5. CDR3 length: 14 residues. Germline V gene sequence: CDR1 LNHNV, CDR2 YYDKDF (reference sequence). The chain's CDR3 is CATSNGLAGGTQYF. CDR3 DNA: TGTGCCACCAGCAACGGACTAGCGGGCGGTACGCAGTATTTT.

A word on this clone: The sample has other DNA sequences that encode this CDR3 too. The gene calls are TRBV7-2 and TRBJ2-5; no clear D. Germline values: CDR1 SGHTA, CDR2 FQGNSA. V was trimmed by 3 bases and J by 1 base, leaving 9 bases between them. CDR3 length: 14 amino acids. Written as DNA, the CDR3 is TGTGCCAGCAGCTTTCAAGTGGGCCAAGAGACCCAGTACTTC. This codes for CASSFQVGQETQYF.

Notes on this clone: Possible read error: a much larger clone is one base away. The sample carries other DNA sequences with the same CDR3. CDR3 sequence (DNA): TGTGCCAGCAGTGTTAGCGGGAGCTCCTACGAGCAGTACTTC. Protein product: CASSVSGSSYEQYF. The chain combines TRBV6-1 with TRBJ2-7; 9 bases align to TRBD2. The CDR3 extends over 14 amino acids. Looked up from germline, CDR1 is MNHNS and CDR2 is SASEGT. Trimming removed 4 bases from V and 0 bases from J; junction bases left unmatched: 1.

This rearrangement joins TRBV6-5 to TRBJ2-3; D remains ambiguous. V gave up 0 bases and J gave up 9 bases, with 13 bases separating them. This CDR3 comprises 14 residues. Per the germline V gene, CDR1 is MNHEY and CDR2 is SVGAGI. This chain's CDR3 is CASSYSDESITQYF. CDR3 DNA: TGTGCCAGCAGTTACTCGGACGAGTCAATAACGCAGTATTTT.

The CDR3 sequence is CATSRRLDNEQFF. The CDR3 DNA sequence: TGTGCCACCAGCCGCCGACTAGACAATGAGCAGTTCTTC. The gene calls are TRBV15 and TRBJ2-1, with D tentatively TRBD2 (6 bases). Germline CDR1 is LNHNV and CDR2 is YYDKDF (reference sequence). The CDR3 loop spans 13 amino acids. V dropped 5 bases and J dropped 5 bases, with 10 bases sitting between them.

The chain combines TRBV7-2 with TRBJ2-3; D perhaps matches TRBD2 (6 bases). The CDR3 runs to 14 residues. Germline CDR1 and CDR2: SGHTA and FQGNSA. Trimming took off 3 bases at V and 6 bases at J, with 13 bases between the two ends. The CDR3 is CASSFGSRGDTQYF. The DNA for the CDR3 is TGTGCCAGCAGCTTCGGGAGCCGGGGGGATACGCAGTATTTT.

This clone occurred a few times. V gene TRBV20-1 combines with J gene TRBJ1-2; D call uncertain. Germline CDR1 is DFQATT and CDR2 is SNEGSKA (reference sequence). This CDR3 is built from 10 residues. V gave up 5 bases and J gave up 7 bases, with 8 bases separating them. The CDR3 protein is CSAGGGGYTF. As DNA, the CDR3 is TGCAGTGCTGGTGGTGGTGGCTACACCTTC.

The V gene is TRBV11-2, the J gene TRBJ1-2; no reliable D call. V dropped 4 bases and J dropped 2 bases, with 20 bases sitting between them. The CDR3 is 17 amino acids. CDR1 is SGHAT and CDR2 is FQNNGV in the germline V gene. CDR3 nucleotides: TGTGCCAGCAGCTCCCGAACGGGTGCCGTGGGAAACTATGGCTACACCTTC. Translation: CASSSRTGAVGNYGYTF.

CDR3 coding DNA: TGTGCCAGCAGGTTCATAGCGGGAGGGCCTAGTGAGACCCAGTACTTC. Residues: CASRFIAGGPSETQYF. V and J are TRBV7-2 and TRBJ2-5, with 11 bases aligning to TRBD2. In germline, CDR1 is SGHTA, CDR2 FQGNSA. This CDR3 spans 16 amino acids. Germline trimming cut 6 bases from V and 5 bases from J; bases unmatched to any gene: 11.

Only one count was recorded for this clone. The J gene is TRBJ1-3, the V gene TRBV6-1; no firm D call. The V gene lost 2 bases and the J gene lost 0 bases, with 8 bases spanning the gap. CDR1 and CDR2 (germline): MNHNS, SASEGT. This CDR3 has 15 residues. The CDR3 coding sequence is TGTGCCAGCAGTGAATTTTTAATCTCTGGAAACACCATATATTTT. Its protein is CASSEFLISGNTIYF.